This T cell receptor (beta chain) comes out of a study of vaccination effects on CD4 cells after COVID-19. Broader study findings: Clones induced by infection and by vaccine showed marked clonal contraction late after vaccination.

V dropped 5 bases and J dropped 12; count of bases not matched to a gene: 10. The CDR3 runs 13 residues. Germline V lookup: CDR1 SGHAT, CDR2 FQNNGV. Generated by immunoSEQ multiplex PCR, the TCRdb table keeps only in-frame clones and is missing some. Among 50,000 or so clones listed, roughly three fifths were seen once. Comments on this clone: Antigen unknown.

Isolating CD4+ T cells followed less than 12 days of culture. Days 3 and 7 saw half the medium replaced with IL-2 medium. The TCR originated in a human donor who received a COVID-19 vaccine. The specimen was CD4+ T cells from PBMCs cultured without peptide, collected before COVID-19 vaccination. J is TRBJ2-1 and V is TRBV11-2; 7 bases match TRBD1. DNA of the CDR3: TGTGCCAGCAGCACCGGACAGGCTGAATCGCAGTTCTTC. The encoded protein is CASSTGQAESQFF.